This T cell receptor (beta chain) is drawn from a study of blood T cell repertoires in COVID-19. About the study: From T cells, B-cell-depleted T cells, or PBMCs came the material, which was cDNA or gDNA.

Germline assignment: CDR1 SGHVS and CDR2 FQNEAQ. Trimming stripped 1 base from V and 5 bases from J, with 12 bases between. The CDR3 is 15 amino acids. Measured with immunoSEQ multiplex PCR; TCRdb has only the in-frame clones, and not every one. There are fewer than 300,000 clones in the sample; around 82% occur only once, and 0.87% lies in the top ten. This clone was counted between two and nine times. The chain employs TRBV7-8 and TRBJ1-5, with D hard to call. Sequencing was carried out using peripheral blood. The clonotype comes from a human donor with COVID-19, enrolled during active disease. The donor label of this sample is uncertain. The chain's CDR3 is CASSLVVQPDQPQHF. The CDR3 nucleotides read TGTGCCAGCAGCTTAGTTGTACAGCCCGATCAGCCCCAGCATTTT.